The 25 T cell receptor beta chains below were found in one sample sequenced in a study of shared clonotypes between healthy human individuals. Terminally differentiated effector memory CD45RA+ cells were excluded by CCR7 positive selection of CD45RO-negative cells. Only in-frame clones appear in the TCRdb table, and some are missing; sequencing was by immunoSEQ multiplex PCR. The sample has about 2,100,000 clones, around 93% seen once. The sequenced material came from naive CD8+ T cells from PBMCs. The receptors shown here come from a man younger than 35 in good health. Some clones in this sample may be carry-over from other donors' samples.

The CDR3 loop reads CASSLWTWGEQYF. CDR3 bases: TGTGCCAGCAGTTTATGGACGTGGGGCGAGCAGTACTTC. The rearrangement uses TRBV27 and TRBJ2-7; D not certain. This CDR3 is built from 13 residues. V shed 1 base and J shed 6 bases, with 10 bases lying between them. CDR1 and CDR2 from the germline V gene are MNHEY and SMNVEV (reference sequence).

The rearrangement links TRBV10-2 to TRBJ2-3, with a tentative D call TRBD1 (6 bases). The germline V gene encodes CDR1 WSHSY and CDR2 SAAADI. V was pared by 3 bases and J by 1 base, with 14 bases between. There are 16 residues in the CDR3. CDR3 region: CASSDARGAGTDTQYF. CDR3 DNA sequence: TGCGCCAGCAGTGATGCCAGGGGAGCGGGCACAGATACGCAGTATTTT.

The genes are TRBV7-9 and TRBJ1-1; D may be TRBD1 (6 bases). Trimming stripped 7 bases from V and 5 bases from J, with 17 bases between. CDR1 and CDR2 from the germline V gene are SEHNR and FQNEAQ (reference sequence). CDR3 size: 14 residues. The CDR3 here is CASTPGGARTEAFF. In DNA form, the CDR3 reads TGTGCCAGCACCCCCGGGGGCGCGAGGACTGAAGCTTTCTTT. The full variable domain, completed using reference TRBV7-9 and TRBJ1-1, is DTGVSQNPRHKITKRGQNVTFRCDPISEHNRLYWYRQTLGQGPEFLTYFQNEAQLEKSRLLSDRFSAERPKGSFSTLEIQRTEQGDSAMYLCASTPGGARTEAFFGQGTRLTVV.

This chain links TRBV2 with TRBJ1-2; 9 bases match TRBD1. The V segment lost 8 bases and the J segment 5 bases; nucleotides outside the gene matches: 12. The CDR3 length is 15 residues. CDR1 is SNHLY, CDR2 FYNNEI, per germline. CDR3 region: CASGERTGVMYGYTF. CDR3 nucleotides: TGTGCCAGCGGGGAGAGGACAGGGGTCATGTATGGCTACACCTTC.

DNA of the CDR3: TGTGCCAGCAGCGTAGGAAGGGGAGGGACCGGGGAGCTGTTTTTT. Translating gives CASSVGRGGTGELFF. This sequence joins TRBV9 and TRBJ2-2, with TRBD2 matching over 7 bases. The CDR3 totals 15 residues. Germline assignment: CDR1 SGDLS and CDR2 YYNGEE. V shed 0 bases and J 5 bases; nucleotides not matched to a gene: 4.

The V and J genes are TRBV28 and TRBJ1-4, with D possibly matching TRBD1 (5 bases). Germline CDR1 is MDHEN and CDR2 is SYDVKM. CDR3 size: 16 residues. V was clipped by 2 bases and J by 6 bases, with 16 bases between them. CDR3 sequence (DNA): TGTGCCAGCAGTTTAATAAGGGGCCTTAATTATGAAAAACTGTTTTTT. Protein sequence: CASSLIRGLNYEKLFF.

On this clone itself: This sample includes further DNA sequences coding for the same CDR3. The chain employs TRBV5-4 and TRBJ2-3; no definite D call. Trimming left V 5 bases short and J 6 bases short, with 13 bases between. Germline CDR1 reads SGHNT; CDR2 reads YYREEE (reference sequence). This CDR3 is built from 13 residues. CDR3 residues: CASSSEPTDTQYF. In DNA form, the CDR3 reads TGTGCCAGCAGTTCGGAGCCTACGGATACGCAGTATTTT.

This clone has just one count. The rearrangement joins TRBV5-8 to TRBJ1-1; TRBD1 is a possible D gene (6 bases). The V gene lost 4 bases and the J gene lost 2 bases, with 12 bases spanning the gap. There are 14 residues in the CDR3. The V gene's germline CDR1 is SGHTS and CDR2 YDEGEE. CDR3 loop: CASSPRGFNTEAFF. CDR3 nucleotides: TGTGCCAGCAGCCCCAGGGGTTTCAACACTGAAGCTTTCTTT.

This chain uses TRBV6-1 with TRBJ2-7, with D perhaps assigned TRBD1 or TRBD2 (6 bases each). Per the germline V gene, CDR1 is MNHNS and CDR2 is SASEGT. This CDR3 region has 14 residues. V was clipped by 3 bases and J by 5 bases, with 14 bases between them. This CDR3 is CASSDGGRVHEQYF. For the CDR3, the DNA is TGTGCCAGCAGTGATGGGGGGCGGGTCCACGAGCAGTACTTC.

This chain links TRBV27 with TRBJ1-1, with D possibly being TRBD1 (6 bases). This CDR3 spans 15 amino acids. The V and J ends lost 0 bases and 4 bases respectively, with 12 bases between them. From germline, CDR1 is MNHEY and CDR2 SMNVEV (reference sequence). The CDR3 sequence: CASSLSGEGVTEAFF. The CDR3, as DNA: TGTGCCAGCAGTTTATCGGGGGAGGGGGTCACTGAAGCTTTCTTT.

The chain uses TRBV25-1 and TRBJ2-3, with D perhaps matching TRBD2 (6 bases). Germline V gene sequence: CDR1 MGHDK, CDR2 SYGVNS. The CDR3 spans 15 residues. V shed 6 bases and J shed 0 bases, with 13 bases lying between them. The CDR3: CASSDRGTSTDTQYF. The CDR3 nucleotides are TGTGCCAGCAGCGACCGGGGGACTAGCACAGATACGCAGTATTTT.

This chain uses TRBV28 with TRBJ2-5, with D possibly TRBD2 on 5 matching bases. This CDR3 spans 13 amino acids. Trimming cost V 6 bases and J 5 bases, with 13 bases left between them. Germline V gives CDR1 MDHEN, CDR2 SYDVKM. CDR3 sequence (DNA): TGTGCCAGCAGGTTACACAGAGGGGAGACCCAGTACTTC. It is translated as CASRLHRGETQYF.

The chain links TRBV19 to TRBJ1-2, with D tentatively TRBD1 (5 bases). This CDR3 is built from 16 residues. Trimming stripped 5 bases from V and 2 bases from J, with 18 bases between. Germline CDR1 is LNHDA and CDR2 is SQIVND (reference sequence). The DNA for the CDR3 is TGTGCCAGTAGTGCTTTTGGGGAGGGGCGAAACTATGGCTACACCTTC. This gives the protein CASSAFGEGRNYGYTF.

Of note for this clone: The same CDR3 arises from other DNA sequences in this sample as well. This chain connects TRBV19 to TRBJ2-7; D not certain. Germline loops: CDR1 LNHDA, CDR2 SQIVND (reference sequence). CDR3 length equals 11 residues. With 5 bases removed from V and 6 bases from J, the gap between germline ends came to 8 bases. The CDR3 DNA is TGTGCCAGTAGTCCGGGCGGCGAGCAGTACTTC. Residues: CASSPGGEQYF.

This chain connects TRBV27 to TRBJ1-1, with 7 bases fitting TRBD1. This CDR3 is built from 17 residues. The germline V gene has CDR1 MNHEY and CDR2 SMNVEV (reference sequence). J was trimmed by 6 bases and V by 2 bases; bases with no gene match: 15. CDR3: CASSLTLLAGGWAEAFF. The CDR3 coding sequence is TGTGCCAGCAGTTTAACTCTTTTGGCAGGGGGTTGGGCTGAAGCTTTCTTT.

The chain couples TRBV21-1 to TRBJ2-5; the D call in the table, TRBD1, was not verified against the DNA. TRBV21-1 is a listed pseudogene. The length of the CDR3 is 15 residues. CDR3 protein: CASSKRTEKQETQYF. The CDR3 region has the DNA TGTGCCAGCAGCAAGAGGACAGAGAAACAAGAGACCCAGTACTTC.

The chain links TRBV5-1 to TRBJ2-1, with 9 bases matching TRBD1. The length of the CDR3 is 14 residues. J was trimmed by 2 bases and V by 5 bases; bases with no gene match: 2. From germline, CDR1 is SGHRS and CDR2 YFSETQ. The CDR3 DNA reads as TGCGCCAGCAGGGGACAGGGCCCCTACAATGAGCAGTTCTTC. It is translated as CASRGQGPYNEQFF.

In its sample, this clone was seen once. The CDR3 coding sequence is TGTGCCAGCAGCCAAGGGTCTATTCGGTCCCTCCTTGGCTACACCTTC. This encodes CASSQGSIRSLLGYTF. V usage is TRBV14 and J usage is TRBJ1-2; D gene unclear. The germline gives CDR1 SGHDN, CDR2 FVKESK. Trimming took 1 base from V and 7 from J, leaving 19 bases between them. The CDR3 consists of 16 residues.

CDR3 DNA sequence: TGCGCCAGCAGCCACCTCACCGTGACCTCCTACAATGAGCAGTTCTTC. It codes for CASSHLTVTSYNEQFF. The rearrangement links TRBV5-1 to TRBJ2-1; no firm D call. Germline CDR1 is SGHRS and CDR2 is YFSETQ. This CDR3 has 16 residues. Trimming pared 4 bases from V and 0 bases from J, leaving 14 bases between.

The rearrangement joins TRBV7-2 to TRBJ1-4; D gene uncertain. Trimming stripped 5 bases from V and 6 bases from J, with 16 bases between. Germline CDR1 is SGHTA and CDR2 is FQGNSA. The CDR3 totals 15 residues. DNA for the CDR3: TGTGCCAGCAGCACCCGTCAATCCAACGATGAAAAACTGTTTTTT. Amino acids: CASSTRQSNDEKLFF.

CDR3 DNA sequence: TGTGCCAGCAGCTCCACAGGGGTGGAGACCCAGTACTTC. Protein product: CASSSTGVETQYF. The chain joins TRBV5-4 to TRBJ2-5, with 7 bases that match TRBD1. The CDR3 totals 13 residues. CDR1 is SGHNT, CDR2 YYREEE, per germline (reference sequence). V was pared by 3 bases and J by 5 bases, with 4 bases of the junction left unmatched.

V and J are TRBV28 and TRBJ2-7; 12 nucleotides align to TRBD2. Germline CDR1 reads MDHEN; CDR2 reads SYDVKM. The V segment lost 4 bases and the J segment 2 bases; nucleotides outside the gene matches: 6. CDR3 length: 16 residues. CDR3 bases: TGTGCCAGCAGTTACCCGGCTAGCGGGAGGGCCTACGAGCAGTACTTC. Translated, it gives CASSYPASGRAYEQYF.

This clone appeared once. The CDR3 sequence is CASSPPKLAGGPDTQYF. The CDR3, as DNA: TGTGCCAGCTCACCACCAAAACTAGCGGGAGGACCAGATACGCAGTATTTT. The rearrangement uses TRBV18 and TRBJ2-3; TRBD2 matches at 12 bases. The germline gives CDR1 KGHSH, CDR2 LQKENI. V shed 0 bases, J shed 4 bases, and the junction held 5 bases outside the gene matches. CDR3 length equals 17 residues.

V is TRBV28 and J is TRBJ2-5, with 8 bases identical to TRBD2. The DNA matches TRBJ2-7 better at its end, which makes the J call doubtful. The CDR3 contains 15 residues. Germline V gene data show CDR1 as MDHEN and CDR2 as SYDVKM. DNA for the CDR3: TGTGCCAGCAGCCCAGGACTAGCCGCATCCTACGAGCAGTACTTC. Residues: CASSPGLAASYEQYF.

The chain links TRBV5-1 to TRBJ2-7; 7 nucleotides agree with TRBD1. The CDR3 spans 17 residues. The trim removed 7 bases at V and 3 bases at J, leaving 19 bases unmatched. Germline V lookup: CDR1 SGHRS, CDR2 YFSETQ. The CDR3 DNA reads as TGCGCCAGCTCAGCTTTGGGGACCGGGACAGAAGACTACGAGCAGTACTTC. It specifies CASSALGTGTEDYEQYF.